Listed here are 23 T cell receptor beta chains from one sample, sequenced in a study of molecular identifiers for immune sequencing clone quantification. TCRdb fed the PCR reads into MiXCR, producing one record per CDR3 protein. Of 100,000 or so distinct CDR3 sequences listed, around 23% are singletons. The sequenced sample consisted of naive CD8+ T cells from blood, with Jurkat cell RNA spiked in. Sample subset: FACS-sorted CD8+CD4-CCR7+CD45RA+ naive T cells. Source of these receptors: a human donor in good health. Some libraries in this study had Jurkat cell RNA spiked in.

This chain links TRBV7-9 with TRBJ2-3, with 7 bases fitting TRBD1. The trim removed 5 bases at V and 8 bases at J, leaving 19 bases unmatched. The CDR3 consists of 17 residues. Germline values: CDR1 SEHNR, CDR2 FQNEAQ (reference sequence). For the CDR3, the DNA is TGTGCCAGCAGCCCACGCTCCCTTGACAGGGCGTCAGGTACGCAGTATTTT. Protein product: CASSPRSLDRASGTQYF.

On this clonotype: With a much larger clone just one base away, this may be a read error. V usage is TRBV6-1 and J usage is TRBJ1-4; D is uncertain. The CDR3 is 14 amino acids. Per germline, CDR1 MNHNS and CDR2 SASEGT. The CDR3 protein is CASSETAFSEKLVF. The CDR3 DNA reads as TGTGCCAGCAGTGAGACGGCTTTTTCGGAAAAACTGGTTTTT.

Concerning this clonotype: This may be a read error: a much more frequent sequence differs by one nucleotide. Since no conserved phenylalanine or tryptophan closes the CDR3, a read error is the likely cause. The V call is TRBV20-1, the J call TRBJ2-1, with 9 bases aligning to TRBD2. This CDR3 contains 14 residues. Germline V gene sequence: CDR1 DFQATT, CDR2 SNEGSKA (reference sequence). V shed 5 bases, J shed 7 bases, and the junction held 9 bases outside the gene matches. CDR3 DNA: TGCAGTGCTCCCCAATTAGCGGGAGTGAATGAGCAGTTCCTC. Its translation is CSAPQLAGVNEQFL.

This chain connects TRBV7-9 to TRBJ1-1; 9 bases match TRBD1. Trimming cost V 1 base and J 3 bases; bases outside gene matches: 6. Germline values: CDR1 SEHNR, CDR2 FQNEAQ (reference sequence). The CDR3 spans 16 residues. The CDR3 reads CASSLGFGDRDTEAFF. DNA for the CDR3: TGTGCCAGCAGCTTAGGATTCGGGGACAGGGACACTGAAGCTTTCTTT.

The J gene is TRBJ2-1, the V gene TRBV3-1, with TRBD2 matching over 11 bases. Germline V gene data show CDR1 as LGHDT and CDR2 as YNNKEL (reference sequence). CDR3 length equals 16 residues. J gave up 5 bases and V 3 bases, and 6 bases lay outside the gene matches. CDR3 DNA sequence: TGTGCCAGCAGCCATGACCCACTAGCGGGGGACAATGAGCAGTTCTTC. Translation gives CASSHDPLAGDNEQFF.

This clonotype occurred many times. The rearrangement joins TRBV28 to TRBJ2-3; D call uncertain. The CDR3 length is 13 residues. Germline CDR1 MDHEN, CDR2 SYDVKM. The V and J ends lost 6 bases and 3 bases respectively, with 10 bases between them. The CDR3 loop is CASSPRLTDTQYF. Written as DNA, the CDR3 is TGTGCCAGCAGCCCACGCCTAACAGATACGCAGTATTTT.

Comments on this clonotype: One end of the junction is discordant with germline, which a read error may explain. This chain connects TRBV29-1 to TRBJ1-1; possibly TRBD1 for D (5 bases). This CDR3 is 14 amino acids long. Germline assignment: CDR1 SQVTM and CDR2 ANQGSEA. CDR3 coding DNA: TGCAGCGTTGATGGGGGATTGAAGAACGCTGAAGCTTTCTTT. It translates to CSVDGGLKNAEAFF.

There are many counts of this clonotype. The CDR3 is CASSGHTNTGELFF. DNA for the CDR3: TGTGCCAGCAGCGGTCATACGAACACCGGGGAGCTGTTTTTT. The J gene is TRBJ2-2, the V gene TRBV9; D is undetermined. CDR1 is SGDLS and CDR2 is YYNGEE in the germline V gene. The CDR3 sequence is 14 residues long. The V gene lost 3 bases and the J gene lost 0 bases, with 6 bases spanning the gap.

This clonotype was counted many times. The chain carries TRBV7-9 and TRBJ2-7; D might be TRBD1 (6 bases). Germline lookup yields CDR1 SEHNR and CDR2 FQNEAQ (reference sequence). The CDR3 consists of 15 residues. V was clipped by 1 base and J by 5 bases, with 15 bases between them. The DNA of the CDR3 is TGTGCCAGCAGCTTAGAGAGGTACAGGGAAGACGAGCAGTACTTC. This gives the protein CASSLERYREDEQYF.

This clonotype was seen only a few times. V is TRBV5-1 and J is TRBJ2-1, with D possibly TRBD1 on 6 matching bases. CDR1 and CDR2 (germline): SGHRS, YFSETQ. Between the trimmed V and J ends, which lost 4 bases and 10 bases, there was a span of 24 bases. The CDR3 is 16 amino acids. Here the CDR3 reads CASSPFALGDIGEQFF. Here the CDR3 DNA reads TGCGCCAGCAGCCCCTTCGCCCTAGGGGACATCGGGGAGCAGTTCTTC.

Ten or more counts support this clonotype. The J gene is TRBJ1-1, the V gene TRBV9; 9 bases line up with TRBD1. CDR3 size: 14 residues. Unmatched junction bases numbered 3, after V lost 3 bases and J lost 3 bases. The germline CDR1 and CDR2 sequences are SGDLS and YYNGEE. The CDR3 DNA reads TGTGCCAGCAGCGCCTGGGACAGGGACACTGAAGCTTTCTTT. Translating gives CASSAWDRDTEAFF.

In the case of this clonotype: With a much larger clone just one base away, this may be a read error. The missing conserved phenylalanine or tryptophan at the end of this CDR3 makes a read error likely. This sequence joins TRBV5-6 and TRBJ1-1; 11 nucleotides align to TRBD1. This CDR3 comprises 13 residues. Germline loops: CDR1 SGHDT, CDR2 YYEEEE. Trimming at V came to 7 bases and at J to 4 bases, leaving 3 bases not matched to a gene. The CDR3 bases are TGTGCCAGCGGCGGACAGGGGGCCACTGAAGCTTTCTGT. It yields the protein CASGGQGATEAFC.

This clonotype was observed many times. The chain uses TRBV6-2 or TRBV6-3 and TRBJ1-5, with D uncertain. The CDR3 has 13 amino acids. Germline CDR1 is MNHEY and CDR2 is SVGEGT. The germline V and J ends were trimmed by 6 bases and 9 bases, with 15 bases remaining between them. CDR3 sequence reads: CASSTTVRMPQHF. As DNA, the CDR3 is TGTGCCAGCAGCACGACCGTCAGAATGCCCCAGCATTTT.

As for this clonotype: A much larger clone sits a single nucleotide away, making a read error possible. The chain recombines TRBV19 with TRBJ2-2; TRBD2 is a possible D gene (6 bases). Germline CDR1 reads LNHDA; CDR2 reads SQIVND (reference sequence). The CDR3 contains 16 residues. The CDR3 region is CVSSSGRAINTGELFF. The CDR3 DNA follows: TGTGTCAGTAGTAGCGGTCGAGCGATCAACACCGGGGAGCTGTTTTTT. The whole variable domain, filled in from reference TRBV19 and TRBJ2-2, reads DGGITQSPKYLFRKEGQNVTLSCEQNLNHDAMYWYRQDPGQGLRLIYYSQIVNDFQKGDIAEGYSVSREKKESFPLTVTSAQKNPTAFYLCVSSSGRAINTGELFFGEGSRLTVL.

This clonotype was seen only a few times. This may come from a read error, since a much larger clone is one base off. The CDR3 bases are TGTGCCAGCAGGGAAACAGGGCCTGGTCAGCCCCTGCATTTT. Translated, it gives CASRETGPGQPLHF. The chain employs TRBV6-6 and TRBJ1-5; a weak D match, TRBD1 (6 bases). CDR1 is MNHNY, CDR2 SVGAGI, per germline (reference sequence). The CDR3 runs to 14 residues.

The sample holds a few counts of this clonotype. The J gene is TRBJ2-3, the V gene TRBV20-1; D uncertain. The length of the CDR3 is 12 residues. Germline CDR1 DFQATT, CDR2 SNEGSKA (reference sequence). CDR3 region: CRPGLETDTQYF. The DNA for the CDR3 is TGCAGGCCGGGCCTTGAGACAGATACGCAGTATTTT.

The V call is TRBV13, the J call TRBJ2-7, with 8 bases fitting TRBD2. Germline-derived CDR1 and CDR2 are PRHDT and FYEKMQ (reference sequence). The CDR3 sequence is 13 residues long. V gave up 4 bases and J gave up 6 bases; unmatched junction bases: 5. The CDR3 nucleotides are TGTGCCAGCAGCTCACGGGGGGGGGTCGAGCAGTACTTC. Its protein product is CASSSRGGVEQYF.

As regards this clonotype: This may stem from a read error, because a much larger clone lies one nucleotide away. This chain links TRBV6-6 with TRBJ1-1; D gene unclear. Per the germline V gene, CDR1 is MNHNY and CDR2 is SVGAGI (reference sequence). Trimming cost V 7 bases and J 0 bases, with 18 bases left between them. The CDR3 length is 16 residues. CDR3 nucleotide sequence: TGTGCCAGCAACTATAATTGGGATCTCATGAACACTGAAGCTTTCTTT. Translation: CASNYNWDLMNTEAFF.

This clonotype was recorded many times. This chain links TRBV4-1 with TRBJ2-5; the match to TRBD2 covers 10 bases. J lost 4 bases, V lost 7 bases, and 6 bases had no gene match. CDR1 and CDR2 (germline): MGHRA, YSYEKL. The CDR3 contains 14 residues. The CDR3 protein is CASTAGGPRETQYF. In nucleotides, the CDR3 is TGCGCCAGCACAGCGGGGGGGCCGAGAGAGACCCAGTACTTC.

A remark on this clonotype: A much larger clone sits a single nucleotide away, making a read error possible. This chain joins TRBV7-9 and TRBJ2-7; 9 bases agree with TRBD1. The junction had 7 bases not matched to a gene; V was cut back by 5 bases and J by 2 bases. Germline lookup yields CDR1 SEHNR and CDR2 FQNEAQ (reference sequence). The CDR3 is 15 amino acids. The CDR3 bases are TGTGCCAGCAGCGTTGGGGACAGGGAACCCTACGAGCAGTACTTC. This sequence encodes CASSVGDREPYEQYF.

There are many counts of this clonotype. The J gene is TRBJ1-2, the V gene TRBV27; 7 nucleotides align to TRBD1. V trimming: 2 bases; J trimming: 8 bases; junction bases outside the gene matches: 5. The CDR3 runs 13 residues. From germline, CDR1 is MNHEY and CDR2 SMNVEV (reference sequence). The CDR3, as DNA: TGTGCCAGCAGTTTAGAGGGGGCTGGAGGCTACACCTTC. Translation: CASSLEGAGGYTF.

To note about this clonotype: This clone may be a read error of a much larger clone one base away. The chain uses TRBV29-1 and TRBJ2-7; no firm D call. This CDR3 comprises 15 residues. V was shortened by 6 bases and J by 0 bases, with 18 bases between the two germline ends. Germline V gene sequence: CDR1 SQVTM, CDR2 ANQGSEA. The CDR3 loop is CSVASGMASSYEQYF. CDR3 nucleotides: TGCAGCGTCGCCTCCGGTATGGCCAGCTCCTACGAGCAGTACTTC.

Note on this clonotype: A read error may be the cause here, since a much bigger clone is one base away. The chain is built from TRBV19 and TRBJ1-1, with D perhaps TRBD1 (5 bases). CDR1 and CDR2 from the germline V gene are LNHDA and SQIVND (reference sequence). The CDR3 runs 12 residues. CDR3 amino acids: CAGSRGTAEAFF. The CDR3 coding sequence is TGTGCCGGTAGTAGAGGGACCGCTGAAGCTTTCTTT.